In its sample, the clone carrying this T cell receptor beta chain was seen a few times. The antigen remains unidentified. These data come from a study of Ad26.COV2.S vaccination and SARS-CoV-2 variants. Study summary: Donor had been placed in the Ad26.COV2.S arm of the COV1001 trial. General study findings and limits: Researchers cautioned that TCR breadth and depth analyses may have underestimated total T cell responses.

The CDR3 runs to 14 residues. V dropped 7 bases and J dropped 6 bases, with 19 bases sitting between them. The germline V gene encodes CDR1 PRHDT and CDR2 FYEKMQ (reference sequence). Treatment described: about 20 received Ad26.COV2.S at low or high dose, single or two shots; about 5 received placebo; per-sample allocation not given. Repertoires come from day 63 after the first vaccine or placebo injection. Expression of Wuhan-strain SARS-CoV-2 spike came from the Ad26 vector that formed the vaccine. Using immunoSEQ multiplex PCR, the repertoire was profiled, and TCRdb retains in-frame clones only, with some absent. The top ten clones hold about 4.5% of a sample with 400,000 to 450,000 clones, about nine tenths of them seen once.

V usage is TRBV13 and J usage is TRBJ2-7; D perhaps matches TRBD1 (6 bases). The source was peripheral blood, collected in a trial of Ad26.COV2.S vaccine versus placebo. This clonotype was obtained from a person between 18 and 65 years old who received the Ad26.COV2.S COVID-19 vaccine or a placebo. CDR3 nucleotides: TGTGCCAGCACCTGGGGGCGCTGGGTAGTCGAGCAGTACTTC. Its translation: CASTWGRWVVEQYF. Full variable domain (remainder filled in from reference TRBV13 and TRBJ2-7): AAGVIQSPRHLIKEKRETATLKCYPIPRHDTVYWYQQGPGQDPQFLISFYEKMQSDKGSIPDRFSAQQFSDYHSELNMSSLELGDSALYFCASTWGRWVVEQYFGPGTRLTVT.